This entry lists 24 T cell receptor beta chains sequenced from one sample in a study of blood T cell repertoires in COVID-19. Clones were sequenced by immunoSEQ multiplex PCR, and TCRdb holds only the in-frame ones, with some missing. Among 200,000 to 250,000 clones listed, roughly 90% were seen once. Sequencing input: PBMCs or T cells enriched from blood (not recorded which). These receptors were taken from a woman aged 40-49 years with acute COVID-19.

The CDR3: CASSSLPGQGSYTF. Here the CDR3 DNA reads TGCGCCAGCAGCTCCCTACCGGGACAGGGAAGCTACACCTTC. The chain uses TRBV5-1 and TRBJ1-2; TRBD1 matches 9 bases. Germline loops: CDR1 SGHRS, CDR2 YFSETQ. The V gene end was trimmed by 3 bases and the J gene end by 9 bases; junction bases not matched to a gene: 9. The CDR3 runs to 14 residues. Filled out from reference TRBV5-1 and TRBJ1-2, the complete variable domain reads KAGVTQTPRYLIKTRGQQVTLSCSPISGHRSVSWYQQTPGQGLQFLFEYFSETQRNKGNFPGRFSGRQFSNSRSEMNVSTLELGDSALYLCASSSLPGQGSYTFGSGTRLTVV.

This rearrangement joins TRBV27 to TRBJ2-1, with D maybe TRBD1 (5 bases). From germline, CDR1 is MNHEY and CDR2 SMNVEV (reference sequence). Trimming took 2 bases from V and 3 from J, leaving 11 bases between them. The CDR3 runs to 15 residues. The DNA of the CDR3 is TGTGCCAGCAGTTTAAAGCCAGGGTACTACAATGAGCAGTTCTTC. Translating gives CASSLKPGYYNEQFF.

This chain joins TRBV19 and TRBJ2-1; 9 positions match TRBD1. The CDR3 is made up of 17 amino acids. With V trimmed by 7 bases and J by 0 bases, 10 bases remained unmatched. Germline CDR1 and CDR2: LNHDA and SQIVND (reference sequence). This CDR3 reads CASKRQGVQSSYNEQFF. In DNA, the CDR3 is TGTGCCAGTAAGAGACAGGGGGTGCAAAGCTCCTACAATGAGCAGTTCTTC.

The chain links TRBV7-2 to TRBJ2-3; 8 bases are shared with TRBD2. Losses at the gene ends were 5 bases for V and 0 bases for J; bases not matched to a gene: 4. Germline lookup yields CDR1 SGHTA and CDR2 FQGNSA. The CDR3 is 15 amino acids. CDR3 nucleotides: TGTGCCAGCAGCCAATTAGCGGGGAGCACAGATACGCAGTATTTT. It codes for CASSQLAGSTDTQYF.

The rearrangement uses TRBV4-3 and TRBJ1-2; D gene ambiguous. Between the trimmed V and J ends, which lost 0 bases and 7 bases, there was a span of 15 bases. The germline V gene encodes CDR1 LGHNA and CDR2 YSLEER. The CDR3 consists of 15 residues. The CDR3 protein is CASSQEAQPRSGYTF. The CDR3 DNA follows: TGCGCCAGCAGCCAAGAGGCGCAGCCTAGGAGTGGCTACACCTTC.

The chain joins TRBV7-8 to TRBJ1-1; no reliable D call. The CDR3 runs to 17 residues. CDR1 is SGHVS, CDR2 FQNEAQ, per germline. V gave up 0 bases and J gave up 1 base, with 15 bases separating them. CDR3 nucleotide sequence: TGTGCCAGCAGCTTAGCGCTTTTGCCAGGCTCGAACACTGAAGCTTTCTTT. As protein: CASSLALLPGSNTEAFF.

Regarding this clone: The junction differs from germline at one of its ends, possibly a read error. The chain couples TRBV11-1 to TRBJ2-5, with 7 bases identical to TRBD2. Per germline, CDR1 SGHAT and CDR2 FQDESV (reference sequence). CDR3 length equals 11 residues. CDR3 in amino acids: CASSWEGGVHF. The CDR3 bases are TGTGCCAGCAGCTGGGAGGGCGGGGTTCACTTC.

The chain recombines TRBV13 with TRBJ2-2; 9 nucleotides align to TRBD1. CDR1 and CDR2 from the germline V gene are PRHDT and FYEKMQ (reference sequence). CDR3 length equals 16 residues. Unmatched junction bases numbered 3, after V lost 3 bases and J lost 1 base. CDR3 coding DNA: TGTGCCAGCAGCTTGACAGGGGGTGTGAACACCGGGGAGCTGTTTTTT. Protein product: CASSLTGGVNTGELFF.

V usage is TRBV30 and J usage is TRBJ1-5, with D maybe TRBD1 (6 bases). The CDR3 spans 13 residues. CDR1 is GTSNPN and CDR2 is SVGIG in the germline V gene (reference sequence). Trimming left V 0 bases short and J 5 bases short, with 8 bases between. CDR3: CAWSVQGDQPQHF. In DNA, the CDR3 is TGTGCCTGGAGTGTACAGGGAGATCAGCCCCAGCATTTT.

The rearrangement uses TRBV30 and TRBJ1-2; D may be TRBD1 (6 bases). Trimming took off 2 bases at V and 2 bases at J, with 9 bases between the two ends. This CDR3 comprises 13 residues. Germline assignment: CDR1 GTSNPN and CDR2 SVGIG (reference sequence). As DNA, the CDR3 is TGTGCCTGGAGTTCCGGACAGAACTATGGCTACACCTTC. Translating it yields CAWSSGQNYGYTF.

The chain is built from TRBV6-6 and TRBJ2-3, with TRBD2 identical over 9 bases. CDR1 and CDR2 from the germline V gene are MNHNY and SVGAGI (reference sequence). The CDR3 has 15 residues. The junction had 3 bases not matched to a gene; V was cut back by 4 bases and J by 1 base. The CDR3 nucleotides are TGTGCCAGCAGTTCAGCGGGGGGTGGCACAGATACGCAGTATTTT. Its protein is CASSSAGGGTDTQYF.

Points on this clone: This CDR3 is also generated by other DNA sequences in the sample. This sequence joins TRBV10-2 and TRBJ2-3, with D maybe TRBD2 (5 bases). CDR1 WSHSY and CDR2 SAAADI come from the germline V gene. This CDR3 is 12 amino acids long. The ends were cut back, 3 bases at V and 4 bases at J, with 5 bases in the middle. Here the CDR3 DNA reads TGCGCCAGCAGTGACGGGGCAGATACGCAGTATTTT. As protein: CASSDGADTQYF.

The chain uses TRBV4-1 and TRBJ2-7, with TRBD1 matching 9 bases. V lost 3 bases, J lost 2 bases, and 5 bases stayed unmatched. Germline CDR1 MGHRA, CDR2 YSYEKL. The CDR3 is made up of 15 amino acids. CDR3: CASSHVDRGTYEQYF. CDR3 DNA: TGCGCCAGCAGCCACGTGGACAGGGGAACCTACGAGCAGTACTTC.

The chain carries TRBV5-4 and TRBJ1-2; possibly TRBD1 for D (5 bases). The CDR3 spans 14 residues. Germline loops: CDR1 SGHNT, CDR2 YYREEE (reference sequence). The V gene lost 1 base and the J gene lost 5 bases, with 12 bases spanning the gap. The CDR3 DNA follows: TGTGCCAGCAGCTTGCCCCAGGGAGGATATGGCTACACCTTC. As protein: CASSLPQGGYGYTF.

The chain combines TRBV9 with TRBJ1-2; D unresolved. This CDR3 is 14 amino acids long. V was pared by 0 bases and J by 8 bases, with 14 bases between. CDR1 and CDR2 from the germline V gene are SGDLS and YYNGEE. CDR3 loop: CASSVEDVEDGYTF. In DNA form, the CDR3 reads TGTGCCAGCAGCGTAGAAGACGTGGAGGACGGCTACACCTTC.

The V gene is TRBV24-1, the J gene TRBJ1-5, with 8 positions matching TRBD1. The CDR3 loop spans 15 amino acids. V lost 3 bases to trimming and J lost 4 bases; unmatched junction nucleotides: 4. Germline CDR1 reads KGHDR; CDR2 reads SFDVKD. For the CDR3, the DNA is TGTGCCACCAGTGATCCCCGACAGGGGAATCAGCCCCAGCATTTT. Its translation is CATSDPRQGNQPQHF.

The V call is TRBV19, the J call TRBJ2-3; TRBD2 is a possible D gene (5 bases). This CDR3 contains 16 residues. Trimming removed 4 bases from V and 0 bases from J, with 14 bases in between. Germline V gene sequence: CDR1 LNHDA, CDR2 SQIVND (reference sequence). In nucleotides, the CDR3 is TGTGCCAGTAGTAAAGGAGGAGACCTCAGCACAGATACGCAGTATTTT. Translated: CASSKGGDLSTDTQYF. Combining the CDR3 with reference TRBV19 and TRBJ2-3 gives the whole variable domain DGGITQSPKYLFRKEGQNVTLSCEQNLNHDAMYWYRQDPGQGLRLIYYSQIVNDFQKGDIAEGYSVSREKKESFPLTVTSAQKNPTAFYLCASSKGGDLSTDTQYFGPGTRLTVL.

This chain links TRBV30 with TRBJ2-5; D possibly corresponds to TRBD1 (5 bases). CDR3 length: 11 residues. Between the trimmed V and J ends, which lost 7 bases and 2 bases, there was a span of 8 bases. Germline lookup yields CDR1 GTSNPN and CDR2 SVGIG (reference sequence). CDR3 loop: CAFRQQETQYF. CDR3 nucleotides: TGTGCCTTCAGACAGCAAGAGACCCAGTACTTC.

This clone was seen a few times. V is TRBV6-1 and J is TRBJ1-6; D is ambiguous. CDR1 is MNHNS, CDR2 SASEGT, per germline. The CDR3 is made up of 15 amino acids. Trimming removed 1 base from V and 6 bases from J, with 10 bases in between. The CDR3 is CASSEGRRSNSPLHF. As DNA, the CDR3 is TGTGCCAGCAGTGAAGGCCGTCGGAGTAATTCACCCCTCCACTTT.

This clone was counted a single time. The chain combines TRBV9 with TRBJ2-5; 8 bases are a match to TRBD1. The CDR3 sequence is 16 residues long. Germline V gene lookup returns CDR1 SGDLS and CDR2 YYNGEE. The CDR3 DNA sequence: TGTGCTGAGCAGGACGCAGGGGGCAACCGGCCCAAGACCCAGTACTTC. It encodes CAEQDAGGNRPKTQYF.

This chain uses TRBV11-2 with TRBJ2-5; weak D call: TRBD1 (6 bases). Trimming shortened V by 3 bases and J by 5 bases, and 19 bases separated the two germline ends. Per the germline V gene, CDR1 is SGHAT and CDR2 is FQNNGV. The CDR3 totals 16 residues. The CDR3 loop reads CASSFGRTVNWETQYF. CDR3 nucleotide sequence: TGTGCCAGCAGCTTTGGTCGGACAGTAAATTGGGAGACCCAGTACTTC.

The chain couples TRBV5-6 to TRBJ1-1; TRBD1 might be the D (6 bases). V lost 4 bases and J 6 bases, leaving 13 bases between the germline ends. Germline V gene sequence: CDR1 SGHDT, CDR2 YYEEEE. CDR3 length: 13 residues. Written as DNA, the CDR3 is TGTGCCAGCAGCCCAACAGGGTACGCTGAAGCTTTCTTT. Amino acids: CASSPTGYAEAFF.

There are a few counts of this clone. The genes are TRBV6-4 and TRBJ2-1; 9 bases fit TRBD2. After removal of 2 bases from V and 3 bases from J, the junction contained 2 bases not matched to a gene. Germline-derived CDR1 and CDR2 are MRHNA and SNTAGT. CDR3 length: 15 amino acids. Written as DNA, the CDR3 is TGTGCCAGCAGTGACATAGCGGGGGACTACAATGAGCAGTTCTTC. This translates into CASSDIAGDYNEQFF.

This rearrangement joins TRBV9 to TRBJ1-2, with TRBD1 matching over 7 bases. This CDR3 is built from 14 residues. Germline V gene sequence: CDR1 SGDLS, CDR2 YYNGEE. The V and J ends lost 0 bases and 4 bases, in that order; junction bases with no gene match: 3. CDR3 sequence: CASSVDRGGYGYTF. CDR3 nucleotide sequence: TGTGCCAGCAGCGTAGACAGGGGCGGCTATGGCTACACCTTC.